This T cell receptor (beta chain) is drawn from a study of human T cells and chemical hapten exposure. Across the whole study: After 6 days, upper back 0.01% DPC patch tests were scored. The cohort included alopecia areata under or over 50% scalp, totalis and universalis. Findings and caveats of the study: Expanded TCRs were compared with controls, and the expanded TCRs formed significantly more large CDR3 similarity clusters. DPC sensitization left the count of TCRs above 1 in 1000 unchanged.

TCRdb itself ran the RACE reads through MiXCR, one entry per CDR3 protein. The top ten clones hold 2.5% to 3.5% of a sample with more than 100,000 distinct CDR3 sequences, about 13% of them seen once. Sample time point: pre-sensitization, week 0. Treatment here: therapeutic diphenylcyclopropenone sensitization with weekly scalp DPC. Points on this clonotype: The antigen is not known. At one end the junction does not follow the germline gene, possibly because of a read error.

Germline values: CDR1 SGHNT, CDR2 YYREEE (reference sequence). The CDR3 is made up of 15 amino acids. The chain carries TRBV5-4 and TRBJ2-1; a weak D match, TRBD1 (5 bases). The TCR originated in a woman between 18 and 29 years old with alopecia areata. Some clones in this sample may be carry-over from other donors' samples. Material: whole blood, obtained in connection with sensitization to the hapten diphenylcyclopropenone (DPC). The CDR3 bases are TGTGTCAGCAGCTTGGACACCAGCTCCTACAATGAGCAGTTCTTC. It yields the protein CVSSLDTSSYNEQFF. Full variable domain (missing parts from reference TRBV5-4 and TRBJ2-1): ETGVTQSPTHLIKTRGQQVTLRCSSQSGHNTVSWYQQALGQGPQFIFQYYREEENGRGNFPPRFSGLQFPNYSSELNVNALELDDSALYLCVSSLDTSSYNEQFFGPGTRLTVL.